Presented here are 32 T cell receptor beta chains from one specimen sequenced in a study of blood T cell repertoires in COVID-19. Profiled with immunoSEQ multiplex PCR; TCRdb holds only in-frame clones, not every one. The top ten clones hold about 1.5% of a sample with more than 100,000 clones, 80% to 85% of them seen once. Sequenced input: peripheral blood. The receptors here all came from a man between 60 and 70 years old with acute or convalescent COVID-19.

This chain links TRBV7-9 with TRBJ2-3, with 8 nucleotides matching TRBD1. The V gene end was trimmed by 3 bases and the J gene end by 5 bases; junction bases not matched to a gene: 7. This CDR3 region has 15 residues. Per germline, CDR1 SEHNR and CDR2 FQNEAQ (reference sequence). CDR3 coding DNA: TGTGCCAGCAGCTTCGTAACAGGGGGATTAGATACGCAGTATTTT. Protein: CASSFVTGGLDTQYF.

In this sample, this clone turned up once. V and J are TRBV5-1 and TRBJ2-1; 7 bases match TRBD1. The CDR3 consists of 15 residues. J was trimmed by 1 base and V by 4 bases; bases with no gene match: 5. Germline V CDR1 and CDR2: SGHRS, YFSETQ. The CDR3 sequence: CASSPPQGSYNEQFF. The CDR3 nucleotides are TGCGCCAGCAGCCCACCACAGGGGTCCTACAATGAGCAGTTCTTC.

The CDR3 DNA follows: TGTGCCAGCAGCCGGGTGGGGGCCGTCGCTAATGAAAAACTGTTTTTT. Translation gives CASSRVGAVANEKLFF. The V call is TRBV5-6, the J call TRBJ1-4; tentatively, D is TRBD1 (6 bases). CDR1 and CDR2 from the germline V gene are SGHDT and YYEEEE. Trimming left V 4 bases short and J 3 bases short, with 16 bases between. The CDR3 is made up of 16 amino acids. The whole variable domain, remainder taken from reference TRBV5-6 and TRBJ1-4, is DAGVTQSPTHLIKTRGQQVTLRCSPKSGHDTVSWYQQALGQGPQFIFQYYEEEERQRGNFPDRFSGHQFPNYSSELNVNALLLGDSALYLCASSRVGAVANEKLFFGSGTQLSVL.

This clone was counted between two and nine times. The CDR3 nucleotides are TGTGCCAGCAGCCAAATACAGGGCACAGGAAACACCATATATTTT. This codes for CASSQIQGTGNTIYF. The J gene is TRBJ1-3, the V gene TRBV7-2; D is perhaps TRBD1 (6 bases). The germline V and J ends were trimmed by 5 bases and 4 bases, with 15 bases remaining between them. The CDR3 is made up of 15 amino acids. Germline loops: CDR1 SGHTA, CDR2 FQGNSA.

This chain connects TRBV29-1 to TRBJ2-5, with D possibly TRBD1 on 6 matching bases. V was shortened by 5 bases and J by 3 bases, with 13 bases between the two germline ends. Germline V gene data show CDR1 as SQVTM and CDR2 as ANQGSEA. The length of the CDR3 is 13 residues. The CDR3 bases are TGCAGCGTTTTCAGACAGGAGAAAGAGACCCAGTACTTC. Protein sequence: CSVFRQEKETQYF.

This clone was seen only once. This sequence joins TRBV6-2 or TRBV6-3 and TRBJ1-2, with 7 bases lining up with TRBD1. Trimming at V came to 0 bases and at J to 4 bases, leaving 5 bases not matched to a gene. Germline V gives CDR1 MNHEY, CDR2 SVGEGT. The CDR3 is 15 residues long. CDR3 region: CASSYSAGGLYGYTF. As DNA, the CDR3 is TGTGCCAGCAGTTACTCGGCAGGGGGTCTCTATGGCTACACCTTC.

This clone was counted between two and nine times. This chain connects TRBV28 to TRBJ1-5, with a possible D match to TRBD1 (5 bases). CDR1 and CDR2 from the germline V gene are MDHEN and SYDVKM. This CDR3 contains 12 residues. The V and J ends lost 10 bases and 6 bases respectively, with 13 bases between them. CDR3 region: CATTGGGQPQHF. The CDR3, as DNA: TGTGCCACCACGGGGGGAGGTCAGCCCCAGCATTTT.

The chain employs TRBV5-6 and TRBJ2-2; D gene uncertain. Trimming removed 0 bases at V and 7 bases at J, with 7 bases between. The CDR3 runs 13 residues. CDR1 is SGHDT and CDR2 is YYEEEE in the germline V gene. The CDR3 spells CASSLVGGGELFF. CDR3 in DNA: TGTGCCAGCAGCTTGGTAGGCGGCGGGGAGCTGTTTTTT.

The CDR3 region has the DNA TGTGCTAGTGGTTCGAACCGACAAGTTTATGGCTACACCTTC. Its translation is CASGSNRQVYGYTF. The rearrangement uses TRBV12-5 and TRBJ1-2; D remains unclear. CDR1 and CDR2 (germline): LGHNT, FRNRAP. Deletions cut 4 bases from V and 5 bases from J, with 14 bases between. The CDR3 extends over 14 amino acids.

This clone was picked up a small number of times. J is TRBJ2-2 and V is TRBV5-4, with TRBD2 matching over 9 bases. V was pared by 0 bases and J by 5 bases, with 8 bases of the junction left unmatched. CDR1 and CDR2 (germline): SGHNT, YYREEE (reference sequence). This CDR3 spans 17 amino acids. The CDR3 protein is CASSLGVAGVGTGELFF. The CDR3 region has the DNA TGTGCCAGCAGCTTGGGGGTAGCGGGAGTAGGGACCGGGGAGCTGTTTTTT.

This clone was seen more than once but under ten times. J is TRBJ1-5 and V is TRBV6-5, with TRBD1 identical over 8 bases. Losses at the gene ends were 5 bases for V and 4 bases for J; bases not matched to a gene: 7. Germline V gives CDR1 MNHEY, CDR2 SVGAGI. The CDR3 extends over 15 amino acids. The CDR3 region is CASSPGTGRNQPQHF. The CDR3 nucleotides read TGTGCCAGCAGTCCGGGGACAGGAAGGAATCAGCCCCAGCATTTT.

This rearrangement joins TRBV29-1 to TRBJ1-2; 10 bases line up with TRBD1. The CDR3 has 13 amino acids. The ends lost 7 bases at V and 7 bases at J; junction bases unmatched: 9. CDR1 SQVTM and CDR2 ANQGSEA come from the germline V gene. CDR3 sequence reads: CSARTGGISGYTF. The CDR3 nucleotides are TGCAGCGCAAGGACAGGGGGGATCTCTGGCTACACCTTC.

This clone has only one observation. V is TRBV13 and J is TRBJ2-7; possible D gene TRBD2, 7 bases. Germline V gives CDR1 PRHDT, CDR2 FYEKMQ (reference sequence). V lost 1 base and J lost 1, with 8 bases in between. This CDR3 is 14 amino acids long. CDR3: CASSLEGGSYEQYF. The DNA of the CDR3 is TGTGCCAGCAGCTTAGAGGGGGGGTCCTACGAGCAGTACTTC.

CDR3 loop: CASALGSGRSSYNEQFF. The DNA of the CDR3 is TGTGCCAGTGCCCTGGGGAGCGGGCGTTCCTCTTACAATGAGCAGTTCTTC. This chain uses TRBV19 with TRBJ2-1, with D perhaps matching TRBD2 (6 bases). The germline V gene encodes CDR1 LNHDA and CDR2 SQIVND (reference sequence). CDR3 length: 17 amino acids. The V and J ends lost 8 bases and 4 bases respectively, with 24 bases between them.

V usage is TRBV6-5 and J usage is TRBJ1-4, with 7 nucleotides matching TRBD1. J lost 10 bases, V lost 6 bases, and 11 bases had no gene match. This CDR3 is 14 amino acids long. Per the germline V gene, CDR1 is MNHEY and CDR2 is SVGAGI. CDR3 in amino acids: CASSTTGVGGKLFF. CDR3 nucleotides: TGTGCCAGCAGCACAACAGGGGTAGGCGGAAAACTGTTTTTT.

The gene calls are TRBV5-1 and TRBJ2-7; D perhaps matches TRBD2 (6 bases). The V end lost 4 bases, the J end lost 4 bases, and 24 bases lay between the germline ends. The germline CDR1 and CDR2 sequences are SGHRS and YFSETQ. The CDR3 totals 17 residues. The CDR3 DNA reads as TGCGCCAGCAGCGAGGGGCTAAGGGCGGGATCCAAGTACGAGCAGTACTTC. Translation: CASSEGLRAGSKYEQYF.

In nucleotides, the CDR3 is TGTGCCAGCAGCTTCGGAGGCGCTGGGGCCAACGTCCTGACTTTC. As protein: CASSFGGAGANVLTF. The V and J genes are TRBV5-4 and TRBJ2-6, with D tentatively TRBD2 (5 bases). The germline V gene encodes CDR1 SGHNT and CDR2 YYREEE (reference sequence). The CDR3 has 15 amino acids. V dropped 2 bases and J dropped 2 bases, with 8 bases sitting between them. The complete variable domain, with remaining parts taken from reference TRBV5-4 and TRBJ2-6, reads ETGVTQSPTHLIKTRGQQVTLRCSSQSGHNTVSWYQQALGQGPQFIFQYYREEENGRGNFPPRFSGLQFPNYSSELNVNALELDDSALYLCASSFGGAGANVLTFGAGSRLTVL.

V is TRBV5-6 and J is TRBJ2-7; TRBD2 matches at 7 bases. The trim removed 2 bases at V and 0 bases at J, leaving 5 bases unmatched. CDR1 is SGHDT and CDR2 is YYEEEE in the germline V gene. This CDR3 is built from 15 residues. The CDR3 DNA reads TGTGCCAGCAGCTTTCGGGGGGTACACTCCTACGAGCAGTACTTC. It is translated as CASSFRGVHSYEQYF.

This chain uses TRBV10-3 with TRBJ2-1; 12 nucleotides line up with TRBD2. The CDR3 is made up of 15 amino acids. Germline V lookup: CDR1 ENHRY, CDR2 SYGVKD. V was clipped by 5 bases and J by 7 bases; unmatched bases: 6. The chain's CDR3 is CAISSTSGSRNEQFF. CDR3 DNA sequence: TGTGCCATCAGTTCGACTAGCGGGAGTCGGAATGAGCAGTTCTTC.

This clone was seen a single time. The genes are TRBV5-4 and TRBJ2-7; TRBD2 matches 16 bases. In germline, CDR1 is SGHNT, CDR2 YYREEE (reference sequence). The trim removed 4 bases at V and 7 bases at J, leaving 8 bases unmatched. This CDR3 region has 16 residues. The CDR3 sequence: CASSPGLAGGPWEQYF. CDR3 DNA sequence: TGTGCCAGCAGCCCGGGACTAGCGGGAGGGCCTTGGGAGCAGTACTTC. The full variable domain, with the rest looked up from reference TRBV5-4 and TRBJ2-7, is ETGVTQSPTHLIKTRGQQVTLRCSSQSGHNTVSWYQQALGQGPQFIFQYYREEENGRGNFPPRFSGLQFPNYSSELNVNALELDDSALYLCASSPGLAGGPWEQYFGPGTRLTVT.

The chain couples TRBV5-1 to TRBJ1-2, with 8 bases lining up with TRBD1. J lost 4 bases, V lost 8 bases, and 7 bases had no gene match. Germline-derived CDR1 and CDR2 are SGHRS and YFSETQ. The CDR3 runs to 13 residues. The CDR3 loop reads CARCRGRVYGYTF. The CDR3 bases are TGCGCCAGATGCAGGGGGCGCGTCTATGGCTACACCTTC.

The CDR3 region is CASSPERTGGHNSPLHF. Written as DNA, the CDR3 is TGTGCCAGCAGTCCGGAACGGACAGGGGGCCATAATTCACCCCTCCACTTT. The V call is TRBV6-6, the J call TRBJ1-6; 11 nucleotides agree with TRBD1. The V and J ends lost 5 bases and 5 bases, in that order; junction bases with no gene match: 8. The CDR3 is 17 residues long. In germline, CDR1 is MNHNY, CDR2 SVGAGI (reference sequence).

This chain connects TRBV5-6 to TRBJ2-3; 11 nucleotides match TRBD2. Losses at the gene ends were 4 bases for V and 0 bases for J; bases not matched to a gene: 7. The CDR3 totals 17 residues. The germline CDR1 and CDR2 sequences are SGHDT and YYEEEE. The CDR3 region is CASSTWTSGSSTDTQYF. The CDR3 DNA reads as TGTGCCAGCAGCACCTGGACTAGCGGGTCGAGCACAGATACGCAGTATTTT.

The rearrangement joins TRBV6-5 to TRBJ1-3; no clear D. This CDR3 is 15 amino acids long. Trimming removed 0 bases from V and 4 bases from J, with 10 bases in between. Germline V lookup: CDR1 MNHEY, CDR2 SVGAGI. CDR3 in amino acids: CASSYSNGVGNTIYF. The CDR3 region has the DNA TGTGCCAGCAGTTACTCGAACGGGGTCGGAAACACCATATATTTT.

The CDR3 DNA sequence: TGTGCCAGCAGCGTAAGCCCCCCGGGGGGAGAAGATACGCAGTATTTT. This gives the protein CASSVSPPGGEDTQYF. The chain uses TRBV9 and TRBJ2-3; TRBD2 matches 7 bases. The CDR3 has 16 amino acids. Germline trimming cut 1 base from V and 5 bases from J; bases unmatched to any gene: 10. The germline CDR1 and CDR2 sequences are SGDLS and YYNGEE.

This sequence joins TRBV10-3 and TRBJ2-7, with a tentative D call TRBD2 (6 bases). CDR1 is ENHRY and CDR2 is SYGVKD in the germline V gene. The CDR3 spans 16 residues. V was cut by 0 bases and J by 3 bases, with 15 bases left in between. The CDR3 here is CAISESVGSPRYEQYF. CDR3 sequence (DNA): TGTGCCATCAGTGAGTCTGTCGGGAGTCCTCGCTACGAGCAGTACTTC.

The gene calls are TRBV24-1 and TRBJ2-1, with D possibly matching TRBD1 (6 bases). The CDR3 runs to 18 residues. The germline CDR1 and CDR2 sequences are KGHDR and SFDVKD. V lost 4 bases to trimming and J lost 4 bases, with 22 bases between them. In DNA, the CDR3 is TGTGCCACCAGTGACAAAATACCCCGGACAGAACTATACAATGAGCAGTTCTTC. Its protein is CATSDKIPRTELYNEQFF.

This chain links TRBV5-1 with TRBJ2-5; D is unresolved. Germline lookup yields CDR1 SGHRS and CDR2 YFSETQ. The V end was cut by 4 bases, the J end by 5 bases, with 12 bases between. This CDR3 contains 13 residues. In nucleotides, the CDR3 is TGCGCCAGCAGCCCCGGGTGGCTGGAGACCCAGTACTTC. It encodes CASSPGWLETQYF.

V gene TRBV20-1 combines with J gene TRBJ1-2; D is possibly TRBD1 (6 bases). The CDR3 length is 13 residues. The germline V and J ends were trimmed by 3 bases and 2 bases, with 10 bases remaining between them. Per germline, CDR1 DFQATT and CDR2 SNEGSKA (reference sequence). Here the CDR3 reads CSASTGINYGYTF. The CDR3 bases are TGCAGTGCTAGTACAGGGATAAACTATGGCTACACCTTC.

Here the CDR3 reads CATRGSSGNTGELFF. DNA of the CDR3: TGTGCCACAAGGGGAAGTAGCGGAAACACCGGGGAGCTGTTTTTT. This chain uses TRBV19 with TRBJ2-2, with D maybe TRBD2 (6 bases). Germline V gives CDR1 LNHDA, CDR2 SQIVND (reference sequence). Deletions cut 10 bases from V and 2 bases from J, with 17 bases between. CDR3 size: 15 residues.

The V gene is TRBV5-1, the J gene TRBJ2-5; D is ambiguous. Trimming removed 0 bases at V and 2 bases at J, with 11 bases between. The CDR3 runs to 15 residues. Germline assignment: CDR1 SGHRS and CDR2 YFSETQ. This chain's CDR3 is CASSLGLGLQETQYF. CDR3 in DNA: TGCGCCAGCAGCTTGGGACTCGGCCTTCAAGAGACCCAGTACTTC.

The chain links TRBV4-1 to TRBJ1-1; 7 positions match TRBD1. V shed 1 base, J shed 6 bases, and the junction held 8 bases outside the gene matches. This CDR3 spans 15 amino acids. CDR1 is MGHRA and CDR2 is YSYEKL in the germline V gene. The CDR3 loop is CASSQGDSGTAEAFF. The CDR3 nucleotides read TGCGCCAGCAGCCAAGGGGACAGTGGAACCGCTGAAGCTTTCTTT.